The 18 T cell receptor beta chains reported below all come from one sample, sequenced in a study of human T cells and chemical hapten exposure. TCRdb recomputed calls from the RACE reads with MiXCR, one row per CDR3 protein. The repertoire holds roughly 380,000 distinct CDR3 sequences, with 6% to 7% as singletons. The time point was: patch test 2, 6 weeks after DPC sensitization. Stated treatment: therapeutic diphenylcyclopropenone sensitization with weekly scalp DPC. The starting material was whole blood, obtained in connection with sensitization to the hapten diphenylcyclopropenone (DPC). The receptors come from a woman between 18 and 29 years old with alopecia areata. Some clones in this sample may be carry-over from other donors' samples.

V gene TRBV5-1 combines with J gene TRBJ2-3, with 7 positions matching TRBD1. The germline V gene encodes CDR1 SGHRS and CDR2 YFSETQ. V lost 8 bases and J lost 4; bases outside the gene matches: 13. The CDR3 length is 15 residues. This chain's CDR3 is CASQTGPFQADTQYF. The CDR3 DNA is TGCGCCAGTCAGACAGGGCCATTTCAGGCAGATACGCAGTATTTT.

The table lists this clonotype with a few counts. V gene TRBV5-1 combines with J gene TRBJ2-3; 11 bases line up with TRBD2. Germline values: CDR1 SGHRS, CDR2 YFSETQ. Trimming cost V 3 bases and J 6 bases; bases outside gene matches: 9. The length of the CDR3 is 16 residues. The CDR3 here is CASSSPLAGVTDTQYF. DNA for the CDR3: TGCGCCAGCAGCTCCCCACTAGCGGGGGTTACGGATACGCAGTATTTT.

This clonotype showed up many times. This chain links TRBV10-3 with TRBJ2-3, with 8 bases matching TRBD2. Losses at the gene ends were 3 bases for V and 0 bases for J; bases not matched to a gene: 8. Germline CDR1 and CDR2: ENHRY and SYGVKD. CDR3 length: 17 residues. The CDR3 spells CAISDLSGDQSTDTQYF. The CDR3 nucleotides are TGTGCCATCAGTGATCTTAGCGGGGACCAAAGCACAGATACGCAGTATTTT.

This clonotype was detected only a few times. V usage is TRBV4-2 and J usage is TRBJ2-1; TRBD2 is a possible D gene (5 bases). From germline, CDR1 is LGHNA and CDR2 YNFKEQ. Trimming shortened V by 1 base and J by 1 base, and 11 bases separated the two germline ends. This CDR3 is built from 16 residues. The DNA of the CDR3 is TGTGCCAGCAGCCAAGTCGAGGGTGCGTCCTACAATGAGCAGTTCTTC. This gives the protein CASSQVEGASYNEQFF.

The J gene is TRBJ2-5, the V gene TRBV28; perhaps TRBD1 as D (5 bases). Germline lookup yields CDR1 MDHEN and CDR2 SYDVKM. The CDR3 runs 14 residues. Trimming left V 7 bases short and J 4 bases short, with 16 bases between. This CDR3 is CASTYLREGETQYF. The CDR3 nucleotides read TGTGCCAGCACCTACCTCAGGGAAGGAGAGACCCAGTACTTC.

The chain employs TRBV6-5 and TRBJ2-3; 9 nucleotides align to TRBD2. The CDR3 runs to 12 residues. Germline CDR1 is MNHEY and CDR2 is SVGAGI. The ends lost 10 bases at V and 7 bases at J; junction bases unmatched: 6. CDR3 in amino acids: CATLSGGHTQYF. Here the CDR3 DNA reads TGTGCCACCCTTAGCGGGGGACATACGCAGTATTTT.

This clonotype was detected a few times. The chain recombines TRBV7-2 with TRBJ2-5; 10 bases map to TRBD2. Germline CDR1 is SGHTA and CDR2 is FQGNSA. This CDR3 has 15 residues. V shed 4 bases and J 1 base; nucleotides not matched to a gene: 3. CDR3 bases: TGTGCCAGCAGCTCCAGGACTAGCGGCCAAGAGACCCAGTACTTC. Its translation is CASSSRTSGQETQYF.

This clonotype was seen a few times. This chain joins TRBV18 and TRBJ1-2; D perhaps matches TRBD1 (5 bases). This CDR3 is built from 14 residues. In germline, CDR1 is KGHSH, CDR2 LQKENI. With 1 base removed from V and 7 bases from J, the gap between germline ends came to 13 bases. The CDR3, as DNA: TGTGCCAGCTCACCACGGGACGAAGCACTTGGCTACACCTTC. Protein: CASSPRDEALGYTF.

This clonotype was recorded many times. The chain recombines TRBV18 with TRBJ1-4; TRBD1 agrees at 7 bases. The CDR3 runs to 16 residues. Germline CDR1 reads KGHSH; CDR2 reads LQKENI. V was clipped by 1 base and J by 2 bases; unmatched bases: 4. The CDR3: CASSPQVQGTNEKLFF. The CDR3 DNA follows: TGTGCCAGCTCACCACAAGTACAGGGGACTAATGAAAAACTGTTTTTT.

This clonotype was recorded a few times. The chain recombines TRBV27 with TRBJ1-2, with TRBD1 matching over 8 bases. Germline CDR1 is MNHEY and CDR2 is SMNVEV (reference sequence). V shed 5 bases and J 8 bases; nucleotides not matched to a gene: 13. CDR3 length equals 15 residues. CDR3 protein: CASSLPGQDLAGYTF. The CDR3 DNA follows: TGTGCCAGCAGTCTACCGGGACAGGATCTAGCGGGCTACACCTTC.

This clonotype has only a few counts. The V gene is TRBV6-2 or TRBV6-3, the J gene TRBJ1-2; D uncertain. V was clipped by 8 bases and J by 2 bases, with 9 bases between them. CDR1 is MNHEY and CDR2 is SVGEGT in the germline V gene. The CDR3 totals 12 residues. The CDR3 loop reads CASVGQNYGYTF. DNA for the CDR3: TGTGCCAGCGTCGGGCAGAACTATGGCTACACCTTC.

In its sample, this clonotype was seen a few times. The chain combines TRBV18 with TRBJ1-5; maybe TRBD1 (6 bases). V lost 5 bases to trimming and J lost 5 bases, with 13 bases between them. This CDR3 contains 14 residues. Germline V gives CDR1 KGHSH, CDR2 LQKENI. The CDR3 is CASSDGQIDQPQHF. Written as DNA, the CDR3 is TGTGCCAGCTCAGATGGACAGATAGATCAGCCCCAGCATTTT. Filled out from reference TRBV18 and TRBJ1-5, the complete variable domain reads NAGVMQNPRHLVRRRGQEARLRCSPMKGHSHVYWYRQLPEEGLKFMVYLQKENIIDESGMPKERFSAEFPKEGPSILRIQQVVRGDSAAYFCASSDGQIDQPQHFGDGTRLSIL.

There are a few counts of this clonotype. The chain recombines TRBV20-1 with TRBJ2-7; the match to TRBD1 covers 7 bases. V shed 3 bases, J shed 2 bases, and the junction held 7 bases outside the gene matches. From germline, CDR1 is DFQATT and CDR2 SNEGSKA (reference sequence). The CDR3 runs to 14 residues. CDR3 sequence reads: CSASSDRAAYEQYF. The CDR3 bases are TGCAGTGCTAGTTCCGACAGGGCAGCCTACGAGCAGTACTTC.

This clonotype has a handful of counts. V usage is TRBV7-8 and J usage is TRBJ1-1; D unresolved. This CDR3 has 12 residues. Germline CDR1 reads SGHVS; CDR2 reads FQNEAQ. Trimming cost V 8 bases and J 0 bases, with 7 bases left between them. CDR3 loop: CASGRMNTEAFF. CDR3 nucleotide sequence: TGTGCCAGCGGTCGGATGAACACTGAAGCTTTCTTT.

The rearrangement joins TRBV5-4 to TRBJ2-1, with a tentative D call TRBD1 (6 bases). The CDR3 is 12 residues long. Trimming took off 5 bases at V and 7 bases at J, with 10 bases between the two ends. Germline V gene sequence: CDR1 SGHNT, CDR2 YYREEE (reference sequence). The CDR3 spells CASRLDRNEQFF. CDR3 bases: TGTGCCAGCAGGTTAGACAGGAATGAGCAGTTCTTC.

The rearrangement links TRBV20-1 to TRBJ2-5, with no clear D. This CDR3 is 13 amino acids long. Trimming left V 6 bases short and J 5 bases short, with 16 bases between. Germline CDR1 is DFQATT and CDR2 is SNEGSKA (reference sequence). The CDR3 DNA follows: TGCAGTGCCAGACTGGGATTTCAGGAGACCCAGTACTTC. Its protein is CSARLGFQETQYF.

V and J are TRBV3-1 and TRBJ2-5; 7 bases fit TRBD1. V trimming: 0 bases; J trimming: 4 bases; junction bases outside the gene matches: 14. CDR1 is LGHDT and CDR2 is YNNKEL in the germline V gene (reference sequence). CDR3 length: 18 residues. CDR3 sequence (DNA): TGTGCCAGCAGCCAAGATTATCCCAGGGGGTTCGGAGGAGAGACCCAGTACTTC. Protein: CASSQDYPRGFGGETQYF.

The chain combines TRBV4-3 with TRBJ2-3; TRBD2 is a possible D gene (5 bases). The length of the CDR3 is 15 residues. Germline CDR1 and CDR2: LGHNA and YSLEER. V was clipped by 0 bases and J by 5 bases, with 12 bases between them. DNA for the CDR3: TGCGCCAGCAGCCAAGATCTGAGGGCGCGAGATACGCAGTATTTT. This gives the protein CASSQDLRARDTQYF.